This entry features one TCR beta chain sequence. The source of the sample is a study of T cell changes during pregnancy in multiple sclerosis. CDR3 length equals 15 residues. Trimming left V 4 bases short and J 0 bases short, with 13 bases between. Germline-derived CDR1 and CDR2 are SGHDN and FVKESK. TCRdb keeps only in-frame clones here, not all; method: immunoSEQ multiplex PCR. Of about 58,000 clones in the sample, 93% were seen once. Sequenced material: CD8+ T cells from peripheral blood mononuclear cells, taken in the second trimester of pregnancy. The sequence was obtained from a female donor with multiple sclerosis, enrolled in a pregnancy study. The chain uses TRBV14 and TRBJ2-7; D possibly corresponds to TRBD1 (6 bases). The CDR3 reads CASSPRDTGSYEQYF. CDR3 coding DNA: TGTGCCAGCAGCCCCCGGGACACAGGCTCCTACGAGCAGTACTTC.